The sequence of this TCR beta chain was determined in a study of T cell repertoires in cytomegalovirus infection. Study-wide results and caveats: CMV-specific TCR beta clonotypes restricted by HLA-C dominated the ex vivo response. Pooled public TCR beta family frequency picked out CMV carriers with the relevant HLA.

TCRdb re-called the reads through MiXCR, storing one row per CDR3 protein. The repertoire holds about 680,000 distinct CDR3 sequences, with about 24% as singletons. This CDR3 is built from 13 residues. Germline V gene data show CDR1 as LNHDA and CDR2 as SQIVND (reference sequence). V was cut by 0 bases and J by 3 bases, with 3 bases left in between. In this sample, this clonotype turned up a few times. No antigen is known for it. Sequenced: CD8+ T cells from PBMCs. The chain carries TRBV19 and TRBJ1-5; D is unresolved. The origin of this receptor is a human donor in good health (CMV status not recorded). Some clones in this sample may be carry-over from other donors' samples. CDR3 region: CASSIDVNQPQHF. For the CDR3, the DNA is TGTGCCAGTAGTATAGATGTCAATCAGCCCCAGCATTTT.